Shown below are 28 T cell receptor beta chains from a single sample sequenced in a study of Tregs in tolerant kidney transplant recipients. The protocol was immunoSEQ multiplex PCR, while the TCRdb copy is restricted to in-frame clones and leaves out a portion. The data hold under 300,000 clones, with 80% to 85% observed a single time. Sequencing was carried out using CD4+ T cells from blood. The origin of the receptors is a human donor in good health.

This clone was counted a single time. A junction boundary mismatches the germline segment, possibly from a read error. This rearrangement joins TRBV7-7 to TRBJ1-4, with 7 bases that match TRBD1. The CDR3 length is 19 residues. CDR1 and CDR2 (germline): SSHAT, FNYEAQ (reference sequence). CDR3 loop: CASSLTGTVSSATNEKLFF. DNA of the CDR3: TGTGCTAGCAGCCTCACGGGGACAGTTTCTTCTGCAACTAATGAAAAACTGTTTTTT.

This clone appeared once. This chain joins TRBV2 and TRBJ2-1, with 7 nucleotides matching TRBD2. This CDR3 is built from 16 residues. The germline gives CDR1 SNHLY, CDR2 FYNNEI. V gave up 7 bases and J gave up 2 bases; unmatched junction bases: 11. The CDR3 protein is CASTSRSGKAYNEQFF. CDR3 DNA sequence: TGTGCCAGCACTTCGCGGAGCGGGAAAGCCTACAATGAGCAGTTCTTC.

The chain couples TRBV7-9 to TRBJ2-7; 8 nucleotides align to TRBD1. This CDR3 has 15 residues. V was pared by 1 base and J by 2 bases, with 4 bases of the junction left unmatched. Germline V gives CDR1 SEHNR, CDR2 FQNEAQ (reference sequence). Here the CDR3 DNA reads TGTGCCAGCAGCTTAGGCGGGACAGGAACCTACGAGCAGTACTTC. The encoded protein is CASSLGGTGTYEQYF.

This clone was seen a few times. The chain is built from TRBV10-3 and TRBJ1-1; 7 positions agree with TRBD1. The CDR3 is made up of 13 amino acids. V lost 6 bases to trimming and J lost 2 bases; unmatched junction nucleotides: 3. Looked up from germline, CDR1 is ENHRY and CDR2 is SYGVKD. Written as DNA, the CDR3 is TGTGCCATCAGACAGGGGTTAAACACTGAAGCTTTCTTT. Translation gives CAIRQGLNTEAFF.

The chain has TRBV6-1 and TRBJ2-5; 8 nucleotides agree with TRBD1. Near its end, the DNA agrees better with TRBJ2-7, so the J call may be wrong. The CDR3 sequence is 13 residues long. Germline values: CDR1 MNHNS, CDR2 SASEGT. DNA for the CDR3: TGTGCCAGCGAAGACAGGGGAGAGTACGAGCAGTACTTC. Translating it yields CASEDRGEYEQYF.

The chain carries TRBV6-5 and TRBJ2-7; D gene uncertain. V was shortened by 5 bases and J by 6 bases, with 14 bases between the two germline ends. Germline assignment: CDR1 MNHEY and CDR2 SVGAGI. The CDR3 totals 13 residues. As DNA, the CDR3 is TGTGCCAGCAGTATCCCGCCTACGGGCGAGCAGTACTTC. This gives the protein CASSIPPTGEQYF.

This clone was detected only a few times. Other nucleotide sequences from this sample produce the same CDR3. The chain has TRBV5-1 and TRBJ1-1; perhaps TRBD1 as D (5 bases). The CDR3 is 12 amino acids. V lost 4 bases and J lost 5, with 9 bases in between. From germline, CDR1 is SGHRS and CDR2 YFSETQ. As DNA, the CDR3 is TGCGCCAGCAGCAGGGAGGGGACTGAAGCTTTCTTT. This gives the protein CASSREGTEAFF.

Only one count was recorded for this clone. The chain links TRBV2 to TRBJ2-7; TRBD1 matches at 9 bases. The germline V gene has CDR1 SNHLY and CDR2 FYNNEI. This CDR3 has 13 residues. Germline trimming cut 6 bases from V and 3 bases from J; bases unmatched to any gene: 3. CDR3 coding DNA: TGTGCCAGCAGAGTGGACAGGGGCTACGAGCAGTACTTC. Its translation: CASRVDRGYEQYF.

This chain uses TRBV6-6 with TRBJ1-2; TRBD1 might be the D (5 bases). Germline CDR1 and CDR2: MNHNY and SVGAGI (reference sequence). V was cut by 0 bases and J by 8 bases, with 19 bases left in between. The CDR3 covers 16 residues. The CDR3 protein is CASSYSGQAKSSGYTF. The CDR3 nucleotides are TGTGCCAGCAGTTACTCGGGGCAGGCCAAGTCGTCCGGCTACACCTTC.

CDR3 DNA sequence: TGTGCCAGCAGCCTAGGGTGGGACTCAGTTCCCGCGAAGTACTTC. Amino acids: CASSLGWDSVPAKYF. The chain is built from TRBV11-2 and TRBJ2-5, with D maybe TRBD2 (6 bases). The V gene's germline CDR1 is SGHAT and CDR2 FQNNGV. V shed 5 bases and J shed 12 bases, with 25 bases lying between them. This CDR3 spans 15 amino acids.

The V call is TRBV7-9, the J call TRBJ2-5, with 14 bases aligning to TRBD2. CDR3 length equals 17 residues. Germline V gene data show CDR1 as SEHNR and CDR2 as FQNEAQ (reference sequence). V trimming: 3 bases; J trimming: 5 bases; junction bases outside the gene matches: 8. CDR3 nucleotides: TGTGCCAGCAGCTTCAGGACTAGCGGGGGGCCAATGGAGACCCAGTACTTC. This sequence encodes CASSFRTSGGPMETQYF. The variable domain in full, with the rest retrieved from reference TRBV7-9 and TRBJ2-5, is DTGVSQNPRHKITKRGQNVTFRCDPISEHNRLYWYRQTLGQGPEFLTYFQNEAQLEKSRLLSDRFSAERPKGSFSTLEIQRTEQGDSAMYLCASSFRTSGGPMETQYFGPGTRLLVL.

CDR3 nucleotide sequence: TGTGCCAGCAGTTTTATTGCAGGGGCAGGAGGCAATCAGCCCCAGCATTTT. Residues: CASSFIAGAGGNQPQHF. The chain has TRBV28 and TRBJ1-5; TRBD1 might be the D (6 bases). The germline V and J ends were trimmed by 3 bases and 2 bases, with 17 bases remaining between them. CDR3 length equals 17 residues. Germline V gives CDR1 MDHEN, CDR2 SYDVKM.

The chain uses TRBV6-5 and TRBJ2-2; 11 bases line up with TRBD1. This CDR3 spans 15 amino acids. J lost 3 bases, V lost 9 bases, and 6 bases had no gene match. Germline CDR1 and CDR2: MNHEY and SVGAGI. As DNA, the CDR3 is TGTGCCAGTTCCCGGGACAGGGGGGACACCGGGGAGCTGTTTTTT. Its translation is CASSRDRGDTGELFF.

The rearrangement joins TRBV7-8 to TRBJ2-1, with TRBD2 as a possible D gene (6 bases). This CDR3 spans 15 amino acids. V was cut by 5 bases and J by 4 bases, with 15 bases left in between. Per the germline V gene, CDR1 is SGHVS and CDR2 is FQNEAQ. This CDR3 is CASSPGVADYNEQFF. CDR3 nucleotides: TGTGCCAGCAGCCCCGGGGTAGCGGATTACAATGAGCAGTTCTTC.

The chain joins TRBV6-5 to TRBJ1-1; D not certain. Germline CDR1 and CDR2: MNHEY and SVGAGI. The CDR3 is 12 amino acids. With 6 bases removed from V and 1 base from J, the gap between germline ends came to 6 bases. The CDR3 loop is CASRWQNTEAFF. DNA for the CDR3: TGTGCCAGCAGGTGGCAGAACACTGAAGCTTTCTTT.

The chain employs TRBV11-2 and TRBJ1-4; D is perhaps TRBD1 (6 bases). This CDR3 spans 15 amino acids. From germline, CDR1 is SGHAT and CDR2 FQNNGV. V was cut by 6 bases and J by 1 base, with 12 bases left in between. As DNA, the CDR3 is TGTGCCAGCAGTCGACAGGAAGGAACTAATGAAAAACTGTTTTTT. It codes for CASSRQEGTNEKLFF. Filled out from reference TRBV11-2 and TRBJ1-4, the complete variable domain reads EAGVAQSPRYKIIEKRQSVAFWCNPISGHATLYWYQQILGQGPKLLIQFQNNGVVDDSQLPKDRFSAERLKGVDSTLKIQPAKLEDSAVYLCASSRQEGTNEKLFFGSGTQLSVL.

The gene calls are TRBV6-5 and TRBJ1-1; D uncertain. This CDR3 contains 14 residues. Between the trimmed V and J ends, which lost 0 bases and 10 bases, there was a span of 15 bases. Germline V CDR1 and CDR2: MNHEY, SVGAGI. Written as DNA, the CDR3 is TGTGCCAGCAGTTACTCGCACATTGGGGTAGGAGCTTTCTTT. Its protein product is CASSYSHIGVGAFF.

The chain links TRBV18 to TRBJ2-3, with D hard to call. The CDR3 extends over 14 amino acids. The V gene lost 3 bases and the J gene lost 2 bases, with 9 bases spanning the gap. The V gene's germline CDR1 is KGHSH and CDR2 LQKENI. CDR3 loop: CASSPTAITDTQYF. CDR3 sequence (DNA): TGTGCCAGCTCACCTACGGCCATCACAGATACGCAGTATTTT.

This chain joins TRBV11-3 and TRBJ2-5, with D uncertain. With 1 base removed from V and 2 bases from J, the gap between germline ends came to 8 bases. Germline loops: CDR1 SGHNT, CDR2 YENEEA. The length of the CDR3 is 14 residues. The CDR3 DNA reads TGTGCCAGCAGCTTAGGCTTAGGGCAAGAGACCCAGTACTTC. Its translation is CASSLGLGQETQYF. The complete variable domain, with remaining parts taken from reference TRBV11-3 and TRBJ2-5, reads EAGVVQSPRYKIIEKKQPVAFWCNPISGHNTLYWYLQNLGQGPELLIRYENEEAVDDSQLPKDRFSAERLKGVDSTLKIQPAELGDSAVYLCASSLGLGQETQYFGPGTRLLVL.

Concerning this clone itself: The same CDR3 also results from other DNA sequences found in this sample. CDR3 amino acids: CASSGTGSNEQFF. CDR3 DNA sequence: TGTGCCAGCAGTGGTACAGGGAGTAATGAGCAGTTCTTC. This chain uses TRBV2 with TRBJ2-1; possible D gene TRBD1, 6 bases. Germline values: CDR1 SNHLY, CDR2 FYNNEI. Trimming took off 4 bases at V and 7 bases at J, with 11 bases between the two ends. The CDR3 spans 13 residues. The full variable domain, rest sourced from reference TRBV2 and TRBJ2-1, is EPEVTQTPSHQVTQMGQEVILRCVPISNHLYFYWYRQILGQKVEFLVSFYNNEISEKSEIFDDQFSVERPDGSNFTLKIRSTKLEDSAMYFCASSGTGSNEQFFGPGTRLTVL.

V is TRBV2 and J is TRBJ1-3; no clear D gene. Germline V gene data show CDR1 as SNHLY and CDR2 as FYNNEI. CDR3 size: 14 residues. The V and J ends lost 5 bases and 0 bases respectively, with 8 bases between them. CDR3 region: CASSSSGSGNTIYF. The CDR3 DNA reads TGTGCCAGCAGTTCTAGTGGCTCTGGAAACACCATATATTTT.

The rearrangement links TRBV2 to TRBJ2-5; D is ambiguous. The DNA end is a closer match to TRBJ2-7, so the J assignment may be wrong. Germline CDR1 is SNHLY and CDR2 is FYNNEI. The CDR3 runs to 12 residues. The CDR3 reads CASRLESYEQYF. In DNA form, the CDR3 reads TGTGCCAGCAGGCTGGAATCCTACGAGCAGTACTTC.

Of note for this clone: The identical CDR3 is also encoded by other nucleotide sequences in the sample. The chain carries TRBV5-1 and TRBJ2-7; D may be TRBD1 (5 bases). The CDR3 extends over 12 amino acids. The V gene's germline CDR1 is SGHRS and CDR2 YFSETQ. Trimming took 3 bases from V and 3 from J, leaving 7 bases between them. DNA of the CDR3: TGCGCCAGCAGCTCGCAGGGCTACGAGCAGTACTTC. This translates into CASSSQGYEQYF.

The J gene is TRBJ1-1, the V gene TRBV28, with D unresolved. Trimming took off 6 bases at V and 0 bases at J, with 8 bases between the two ends. This CDR3 spans 13 amino acids. Germline V gene lookup returns CDR1 MDHEN and CDR2 SYDVKM. DNA of the CDR3: TGTGCCAGCAGATCAGGAATGAACACTGAAGCTTTCTTT. This gives the protein CASRSGMNTEAFF.

This clone was seen a few times. The J gene is TRBJ2-7, the V gene TRBV5-4; 9 positions agree with TRBD1. The CDR3 totals 13 residues. With 4 bases clipped from V and 4 bases from J, the junction kept 3 bases outside the gene matches. From germline, CDR1 is SGHNT and CDR2 YYREEE (reference sequence). CDR3 amino acids: CASSTGGTYEQYF. DNA of the CDR3: TGTGCCAGCAGCACAGGGGGCACATACGAGCAGTACTTC.

J is TRBJ2-2 and V is TRBV5-3; 11 bases are a match to TRBD1. TRBV5-3 is an ORF, and what it does is uncertain. There are 19 residues in the CDR3. Trimming removed 2 bases from V and 6 bases from J; junction bases left unmatched: 15. The CDR3: CARSLLFSDRGHLAGELFF. The CDR3 DNA is TGTGCCAGAAGCTTACTTTTCTCGGACAGGGGGCATTTGGCCGGGGAGCTGTTTTTT.

The V call is TRBV7-8, the J call TRBJ2-1; D possibly uses TRBD1 or TRBD2 (5 bases each). The CDR3 sequence is 15 residues long. CDR1 and CDR2 (germline): SGHVS, FQNEAQ. V was clipped by 3 bases and J by 4 bases, with 13 bases between them. CDR3 sequence: CASSLDRDGYNEQFF. In DNA form, the CDR3 reads TGTGCCAGCAGCTTGGACCGGGACGGTTACAATGAGCAGTTCTTC.

The V call is TRBV5-8, the J call TRBJ1-1; D gene uncertain. From germline, CDR1 is SGHTS and CDR2 YDEGEE. CDR3 length: 14 residues. The V end was cut by 1 base, the J end by 4 bases, with 11 bases between. CDR3 sequence: CASSLPYSLTEAFF. The CDR3 DNA follows: TGTGCCAGCAGCTTGCCCTACAGTCTCACTGAAGCTTTCTTT.